A single TCR beta chain is shown here with its context. The junction differs from germline at one of its ends, possibly a read error. RNA served as the template for amplifying TCR beta CDR3 regions. HTBI-primed first-round RT-PCR preceded second-round multiplex PCR. Via MiXCR, TCRdb re-called the multiplex PCR reads, giving one row per CDR3 protein. Seen here are 350,000 to 450,000 distinct CDR3 sequences, roughly 21% observed once, and the top ten hold around 3.2%. The sample originates from a study of Graves' ophthalmopathy and Graves' hyperthyroidism. This CDR3 is built from 14 residues. Germline CDR1 MNHEY, CDR2 SVGAGI.

The sequenced material came from peripheral blood. The V call is TRBV6-5, the J call TRBJ1-1, with D perhaps matching TRBD1 (5 bases). The sequence was obtained from a woman in her late teens or twenties with stable Graves' hyperthyroidism. The CDR3, as DNA: TGTGCCAGCAGTTACTCGGTCCGGGGGACTGATGCTTTCTTT. Translating gives CASSYSVRGTDAFF.